Detailed here is one T cell receptor beta chain. The antigen remains undetermined. CDR1 ENHRY and CDR2 SYGVKD come from the germline V gene. V trimming: 5 bases; J trimming: 8 bases; junction bases outside the gene matches: 5. This CDR3 region has 15 residues. This specimen comes from a study of CD8+CD57+ T cells in acquired aplastic anemia. About the research overall: When averaged, DNA from sorted CD4+ and CD8+ cells came to approximately 3.2 ug. Healthy-donor CD4+ cells averaged around 10 million reads.

General study points: It was found that roughly 29 CD8+ CDR3 sequences were shared between patients and controls. Significant differences in CD8+ Simpson's diversity were not observed between patients and controls.

Profiling of TCR beta VDJ combinations and CDR3 sequences used genomic DNA as template. TCRdb used MiXCR to reprocess the reads, holding one entry per CDR3 protein. This sample has roughly 160,000 distinct CDR3 sequences; around 60% occur once, and the top ten carry over 40%. This sequence originates from a human donor in good health. The V and J genes are TRBV10-3 and TRBJ2-1; 14 bases line up with TRBD2. What was sequenced was sorted CD4+, CD8+, or CD8+CD57+ T cells (not recorded which) from PBMCs. The CDR3 DNA follows: TGTGCCATCAGTTGGGGACTAGCGGGAGCGCATGAGCAGTTCTTC. Its translation is CAISWGLAGAHEQFF.